The 25 T cell receptor beta chains in this list originate from one sample, sequenced in a study of beta chain features in type 1 diabetes. cDNA synthesis used the whole RNA isolate, giving expressed TCRB sequences. TCRdb's copy holds only in-frame clones and misses some; the assay was immunoSEQ multiplex PCR. The sample lists about 930,000 clones, roughly a sixth occurring once. The sequencing input was naive CD4+ T cells from blood. These TCRs come from a woman aged 18-29 years in good health.

A word on this clone: Mismatch with germline at one junction end may stem from a read error. J is TRBJ2-5 and V is TRBV10-3; D is unresolved. The length of the CDR3 is 14 residues. Germline CDR1 ENHRY, CDR2 SYGVKD. The CDR3 DNA reads TGTGCCATCGAGGACGGGTCCTCTGGAGAGGCCCAGTACTTC. Translated: CAIEDGSSGEAQYF.

The chain employs TRBV10-3 and TRBJ2-1; 15 bases line up with TRBD2. There are 16 residues in the CDR3. Germline CDR1 is ENHRY and CDR2 is SYGVKD. J gave up 7 bases and V 2 bases, and 3 bases lay outside the gene matches. The CDR3 sequence is CAISEAGLAGGNEQFF. CDR3 coding DNA: TGTGCCATCAGTGAGGCCGGACTAGCGGGAGGGAATGAGCAGTTCTTC.

This clone was recorded a few times. The chain carries TRBV6-1 and TRBJ2-7; TRBD2 aligns across 10 bases. Germline V gives CDR1 MNHNS, CDR2 SASEGT. The CDR3 totals 14 residues. The junction had 7 bases not matched to a gene; V was cut back by 6 bases and J by 5 bases. The chain's CDR3 is CASREGLAPNEQYF. The DNA for the CDR3 is TGTGCCAGCAGGGAGGGACTAGCGCCGAACGAGCAGTACTTC.

This chain connects TRBV7-9 to TRBJ2-3; D is ambiguous. Germline values: CDR1 SEHNR, CDR2 FQNEAQ (reference sequence). V was trimmed by 1 base and J by 2 bases, leaving 7 bases between them. This CDR3 comprises 14 residues. As DNA, the CDR3 is TGTGCCAGCAGCTTAGTTAGTAACACAGATACGCAGTATTTT. Encoded protein: CASSLVSNTDTQYF.

This clone was counted only a few times. The J gene is TRBJ2-5, the V gene TRBV9, with D perhaps matching TRBD1 or TRBD2 (5 bases each). TRBJ2-7 explains the end of the DNA better; the J call may be wrong. This CDR3 region has 14 residues. Germline loops: CDR1 SGDLS, CDR2 YYNGEE. CDR3 DNA: TGTGCCAGCAGCGTAGCTGGGGACCCCTACGAGCAGTACTTC. It specifies CASSVAGDPYEQYF.

The chain recombines TRBV7-2 with TRBJ2-1; 8 bases line up with TRBD2. In germline, CDR1 is SGHTA, CDR2 FQGNSA. V lost 5 bases to trimming and J lost 6 bases; unmatched junction nucleotides: 9. CDR3 size: 15 residues. In DNA, the CDR3 is TGTGCCAGCAGCATGTTGCCACTAGCGGCCAATGAGCAGTTCTTC. It codes for CASSMLPLAANEQFF.

This clone was picked up a small number of times. Other DNA sequences of this sample code for an identical CDR3. The chain has TRBV29-1 and TRBJ2-5; 7 positions agree with TRBD2. CDR1 is SQVTM and CDR2 is ANQGSEA in the germline V gene. The CDR3 consists of 14 residues. Trimming cost V 2 bases and J 5 bases; bases outside gene matches: 8. The CDR3 spells CSVEYGGGGETQYF. DNA for the CDR3: TGCAGCGTTGAATATGGGGGGGGTGGGGAGACCCAGTACTTC.

This clone was seen only a few times. The chain joins TRBV9 to TRBJ2-2, with D hard to call. Between the trimmed V and J ends, which lost 2 bases and 1 base, there was a span of 12 bases. CDR1 and CDR2 (germline): SGDLS, YYNGEE. This CDR3 has 16 residues. CDR3 loop: CASSVLGSLNTGELFF. The CDR3 nucleotides are TGTGCCAGCAGCGTTCTCGGTAGCCTGAACACCGGGGAGCTGTTTTTT.

This clone was seen a few times. V and J are TRBV2 and TRBJ2-5; D call uncertain. Germline CDR1 is SNHLY and CDR2 is FYNNEI. Trimming cost V 9 bases and J 5 bases, with 10 bases left between them. The CDR3 spans 11 residues. CDR3 in amino acids: CARGQGETQYF. The CDR3 bases are TGTGCCAGGGGCCAAGGGGAGACCCAGTACTTC.

V gene TRBV15 combines with J gene TRBJ2-1, with TRBD2 as a possible D gene (6 bases). Germline V CDR1 and CDR2: LNHNV, YYDKDF (reference sequence). The V end lost 3 bases, the J end lost 1 base, and 10 bases lay between the germline ends. The CDR3 contains 15 residues. CDR3 nucleotides: TGTGCCACCAGCAGGGACTATCAGTCCTACAATGAGCAGTTCTTC. Its translation: CATSRDYQSYNEQFF. The entire variable domain, with the rest obtained from reference TRBV15 and TRBJ2-1, is as follows: DAMVIQNPRYQVTQFGKPVTLSCSQTLNHNVMYWYQQKSSQAPKLLFHYYDKDFNNEADTPDNFQSRRPNTSFCFLDIRSPGLGDTAMYLCATSRDYQSYNEQFFGPGTRLTVL.

This chain joins TRBV11-2 and TRBJ2-5; D gene uncertain. V lost 5 bases to trimming and J lost 5 bases, with 9 bases between them. Germline CDR1 and CDR2: SGHAT and FQNNGV. The CDR3 consists of 12 residues. CDR3 loop: CASSPETETQYF. For the CDR3, the DNA is TGTGCCAGCAGCCCCGAGACGGAGACCCAGTACTTC.

The chain recombines TRBV6-5 with TRBJ2-1, with D possibly TRBD1 on 5 matching bases. The CDR3 consists of 13 residues. Germline-derived CDR1 and CDR2 are MNHEY and SVGAGI. Trimming removed 10 bases from V and 2 bases from J, with 12 bases in between. The CDR3 DNA follows: TGTGCCATCAAGGCAGGGACCTACAATGAGCAGTTCTTC. Its translation: CAIKAGTYNEQFF.

The table lists this clone with a few counts. The chain has TRBV5-1 and TRBJ1-1; D not certain. The CDR3 runs to 15 residues. Germline CDR1 and CDR2: SGHRS and YFSETQ. V shed 4 bases and J shed 2 bases, with 15 bases lying between them. Here the CDR3 reads CASSPIGVPNTEAFF. The CDR3 DNA reads as TGCGCCAGCAGCCCGATCGGGGTTCCCAACACTGAAGCTTTCTTT.

The chain links TRBV7-8 to TRBJ2-7, with TRBD2 matching 13 bases. V trimming: 3 bases; J trimming: 7 bases; junction bases outside the gene matches: 15. The CDR3 is 18 residues long. CDR1 is SGHVS and CDR2 is FQNEAQ in the germline V gene. Here the CDR3 reads CASSFRSSGLAGVSEQYF. CDR3 sequence (DNA): TGTGCCAGCAGCTTCCGGTCTTCTGGACTAGCGGGAGTGTCGGAGCAGTACTTC.

This clone was counted only a few times. The gene calls are TRBV19 and TRBJ2-1; TRBD1 matches 9 bases. The CDR3 has 15 amino acids. Per the germline V gene, CDR1 is LNHDA and CDR2 is SQIVND (reference sequence). The J segment lost 6 bases and the V segment lost 7 bases, leaving 10 bases of the junction unmatched. CDR3 nucleotides: TGTGCCAGTAACTTCAGGGACAGGGAGGTCAATGAGCAGTTCTTC. It encodes CASNFRDREVNEQFF.

This clone occurred once. The chain uses TRBV7-3 and TRBJ1-2, with 9 bases lining up with TRBD1. Looked up from germline, CDR1 is SGHTA and CDR2 is FQGTGA. This CDR3 contains 14 residues. V gave up 4 bases and J gave up 7 bases; unmatched junction bases: 7. In nucleotides, the CDR3 is TGTGCCAGCAGCTCAACAGGGGGCGCGACTGGCTACACCTTC. This sequence encodes CASSSTGGATGYTF.

The gene calls are TRBV7-9 and TRBJ1-1, with 7 bases identical to TRBD1. Germline V gene data show CDR1 as SEHNR and CDR2 as FQNEAQ (reference sequence). J was trimmed by 0 bases and V by 5 bases; bases with no gene match: 12. The CDR3 sequence is 17 residues long. CDR3 DNA: TGTGCCAGCAGCCTAAGAAGGGGGCCGCAAATGAACACTGAAGCTTTCTTT. It is translated as CASSLRRGPQMNTEAFF.

The rearrangement joins TRBV6-6 to TRBJ2-7; TRBD2 matches at 7 bases. Looked up from germline, CDR1 is MNHNY and CDR2 is SVGAGI (reference sequence). The trim removed 8 bases at V and 4 bases at J, leaving 17 bases unmatched. The CDR3 loop spans 16 amino acids. This CDR3 reads CASSDGSGPRPYEQYF. CDR3 DNA: TGTGCCAGCTCCGACGGTAGCGGGCCTCGCCCTTACGAGCAGTACTTC.

The V gene is TRBV18, the J gene TRBJ2-7; TRBD1 is a possible D gene (5 bases). There are 17 residues in the CDR3. Germline CDR1 is KGHSH and CDR2 is LQKENI. Trimming pared 0 bases from V and 1 base from J, leaving 16 bases between. CDR3 protein: CASSPPSGRSGSYEQYF. For the CDR3, the DNA is TGTGCCAGCTCACCACCATCCGGGCGGTCAGGGTCCTACGAGCAGTACTTC.

This clone has more than one count but fewer than ten. The sample contains more than one DNA sequence encoding this CDR3. CDR3 protein: CASSQAGVYGYTF. In DNA, the CDR3 is TGTGCCAGCAGCCAAGCAGGGGTTTATGGCTACACCTTC. This chain links TRBV14 with TRBJ1-2; D is possibly TRBD1 (6 bases). CDR1 SGHDN and CDR2 FVKESK come from the germline V gene. There are 13 residues in the CDR3. Trimming left V 1 base short and J 5 bases short, with 8 bases between.

This clone occurred a few times. The rearrangement joins TRBV4-2 to TRBJ2-2; D remains ambiguous. Germline V CDR1 and CDR2: LGHNA, YNFKEQ. Trimming left V 0 bases short and J 1 base short, with 9 bases between. The CDR3 totals 16 residues. CDR3 in amino acids: CASSQDIAGNTGELFF. In nucleotides, the CDR3 is TGTGCCAGCAGCCAAGATATCGCAGGGAACACCGGGGAGCTGTTTTTT.

This chain connects TRBV5-6 to TRBJ1-5; 8 nucleotides line up with TRBD1. J gave up 7 bases and V 1 base, and 7 bases lay outside the gene matches. The CDR3 consists of 15 residues. Germline-derived CDR1 and CDR2 are SGHDT and YYEEEE. DNA of the CDR3: TGTGCCAGCAGCTTGACCGGACAGGGAGGCCAGCCCCAGCATTTT. Translating gives CASSLTGQGGQPQHF.

V gene TRBV28 combines with J gene TRBJ2-1; the D is unclear. Germline CDR1 and CDR2: MDHEN and SYDVKM. The CDR3 is made up of 13 amino acids. Trimming cost V 4 bases and J 6 bases, with 10 bases left between them. CDR3 DNA sequence: TGTGCCAGCAGTTCCAATCTAGGCAATGAGCAGTTCTTC. Protein product: CASSSNLGNEQFF.

The sample holds a few counts of this clone. The chain recombines TRBV7-9 with TRBJ2-3, with 8 bases fitting TRBD2. The CDR3 is 15 residues long. J was trimmed by 6 bases and V by 5 bases; bases with no gene match: 10. CDR1 is SEHNR, CDR2 FQNEAQ, per germline (reference sequence). The CDR3 DNA is TGTGCCAGCAGCCTACTAGCGGATCTCAGGGATACGCAGTATTTT. This gives the protein CASSLLADLRDTQYF.

This clone has more than one count but fewer than ten. The chain joins TRBV15 to TRBJ2-2; 7 bases map to TRBD2. V lost 3 bases and J lost 0; bases outside the gene matches: 7. CDR1 LNHNV and CDR2 YYDKDF come from the germline V gene (reference sequence). The CDR3 is 17 amino acids. CDR3 in DNA: TGTGCCACCAGCAGGTCTCTCACTAGCGCGAACACCGGGGAGCTGTTTTTT. Translating gives CATSRSLTSANTGELFF.